These 15 T cell receptor beta chains share one sample of origin, sequenced in a study of cytomegalovirus exposure and HLA in healthy donors. The PCR used 60 Vbeta and 13 Jbeta primers. TCRdb's copy holds only in-frame clones and misses some; the assay was immunoSEQ multiplex PCR. The top ten hold less than 3% of the sample, which has 150,000 to 200,000 clones, approximately 70% seen once. Input material: PBMCs. The receptors here all came from a woman aged 35 to 49 in good health and CMV-seropositive.

Remarks on this clone: One end of the junction varies from germline; a read error may be responsible. The rearrangement uses TRBV6-5 and TRBJ1-5, with unresolved D. This CDR3 is 16 amino acids long. In germline, CDR1 is MNHEY, CDR2 SVGAGI. This CDR3 is CASSYSGRASNQPQNF. The CDR3 DNA sequence: TGTGCCAGCAGTTACTCGGGTAGGGCTAGCAATCAGCCCCAGAATTTT.

This chain links TRBV9 with TRBJ2-3; TRBD2 agrees at 8 bases. The CDR3 runs to 17 residues. The V gene's germline CDR1 is SGDLS and CDR2 YYNGEE. V dropped 0 bases and J dropped 2; count of bases not matched to a gene: 8. The CDR3 nucleotides read TGTGCCAGCAGCGTAGGATGGGCGGGGGGCCCCACAGATACGCAGTATTTT. Amino acids: CASSVGWAGGPTDTQYF.

This clone was counted once. This chain uses TRBV6-6 with TRBJ1-2, with D maybe TRBD1 (6 bases). The V end was cut by 6 bases, the J end by 4 bases, with 15 bases between. CDR1 is MNHNY, CDR2 SVGAGI, per germline (reference sequence). This CDR3 has 14 residues. The CDR3 is CASRSGDWGYGYTF. CDR3 bases: TGTGCCAGCAGGTCAGGGGATTGGGGCTATGGCTACACCTTC.

The J gene is TRBJ2-7, the V gene TRBV7-2; tentative D call: TRBD1 (7 bases). Germline CDR1 reads SGHTA; CDR2 reads FQGNSA. V shed 1 base and J shed 6 bases, with 13 bases lying between them. The CDR3 totals 14 residues. The DNA of the CDR3 is TGTGCCAGCAGCTTAGGACAGGGAGGAGGCGAGCAGTACTTC. Encoded protein: CASSLGQGGGEQYF.

The CDR3 sequence: CASSGGRGSEQFF. The CDR3 DNA reads TGTGCCAGCAGCGGCGGGAGGGGTAGTGAGCAGTTCTTC. The rearrangement joins TRBV7-9 to TRBJ2-1; TRBD2 matches 9 bases. The V gene end was trimmed by 5 bases and the J gene end by 9 bases; junction bases not matched to a gene: 5. Germline lookup yields CDR1 SEHNR and CDR2 FQNEAQ (reference sequence). The CDR3 is made up of 13 amino acids.

J is TRBJ2-7 and V is TRBV10-3, with 10 bases that match TRBD2. Germline trimming cut 6 bases from V and 3 bases from J; bases unmatched to any gene: 5. Germline loops: CDR1 ENHRY, CDR2 SYGVKD. The CDR3 loop spans 14 amino acids. CDR3 region: CAIRESGRGYEQYF. The CDR3 region has the DNA TGTGCCATCAGGGAAAGCGGGAGGGGCTACGAGCAGTACTTC.

The chain carries TRBV4-3 and TRBJ2-5; TRBD1 might be the D (5 bases). The J call may not be correct, given that the DNA end is closer to TRBJ2-7. This CDR3 contains 16 residues. Germline V lookup: CDR1 LGHNA, CDR2 YSLEER. The CDR3 loop is CASSQEQARPGYEQYF. As DNA, the CDR3 is TGCGCCAGCAGCCAAGAACAGGCCCGGCCTGGGTACGAGCAGTACTTC.

The chain couples TRBV4-3 to TRBJ2-1; 13 bases map to TRBD2. With 5 bases clipped from V and 3 bases from J, the junction kept 10 bases outside the gene matches. The CDR3 has 18 residues. Per germline, CDR1 LGHNA and CDR2 YSLEER. CDR3 sequence reads: CASSAGLAGVSYYNEQFF. In DNA, the CDR3 is TGCGCCAGCAGCGCTGGACTAGCGGGGGTTTCTTACTACAATGAGCAGTTCTTC.

The rearrangement joins TRBV6-1 to TRBJ2-7; 10 nucleotides line up with TRBD1. Trimming cost V 6 bases and J 2 bases; bases outside gene matches: 4. The CDR3 consists of 14 residues. The germline CDR1 and CDR2 sequences are MNHNS and SASEGT. The CDR3: CASRTGGDPYEQYF. The CDR3 coding sequence is TGTGCCAGCAGGACAGGGGGCGACCCCTACGAGCAGTACTTC.

This chain links TRBV6-1 with TRBJ1-2; D gene uncertain. V lost 3 bases, J lost 5 bases, and 10 bases lay in between. CDR3 size: 13 residues. Germline assignment: CDR1 MNHNS and CDR2 SASEGT. Here the CDR3 reads CASSDEGSYGYTF. CDR3 coding DNA: TGTGCCAGCAGTGACGAGGGTTCTTATGGCTACACCTTC.

This chain joins TRBV11-1 and TRBJ1-1; D is undetermined. This CDR3 has 13 residues. The V and J ends lost 1 base and 4 bases respectively, with 7 bases between them. Germline V gene data show CDR1 as SGHAT and CDR2 as FQDESV (reference sequence). CDR3 sequence reads: CASSLGQATEAFF. In DNA, the CDR3 is TGTGCCAGCAGCTTAGGGCAGGCCACTGAAGCTTTCTTT.

As for this clone: Germline is not matched at one junction end, which may reflect a read error. The chain carries TRBV7-2 and TRBJ2-7, with 10 positions matching TRBD2. Germline CDR1 is SGHTA and CDR2 is FQGNSA. The CDR3 runs 15 residues. The CDR3 reads CASSLGAGGPYEQYF. The DNA of the CDR3 is TGTGCCAGCAGCTTAGGAGCGGGAGGGCCCTATGAGCAGTACTTC.

The rearrangement links TRBV5-1 to TRBJ2-3; 8 nucleotides line up with TRBD2. V was clipped by 4 bases and J by 2 bases; unmatched bases: 6. This CDR3 has 15 amino acids. Germline CDR1 SGHRS, CDR2 YFSETQ. This chain's CDR3 is CASSRGLGPTDTQYF. DNA for the CDR3: TGCGCCAGCAGCCGGGGACTAGGCCCCACAGATACGCAGTATTTT.

This clone was detected a few times. The gene calls are TRBV6-5 and TRBJ2-6; D possibly corresponds to TRBD2 (6 bases). Germline CDR1 MNHEY, CDR2 SVGAGI. V was shortened by 3 bases and J by 2 bases, with 8 bases between the two germline ends. The length of the CDR3 is 15 residues. The DNA for the CDR3 is TGTGCCAGCAGTTATGCGGGGCCTGGGGCCAACGTCCTGACTTTC. This translates into CASSYAGPGANVLTF.

The rearrangement links TRBV7-8 to TRBJ1-1, with unresolved D. Deletions cut 2 bases from V and 5 bases from J, with 12 bases between. This CDR3 has 14 amino acids. Looked up from germline, CDR1 is SGHVS and CDR2 is FQNEAQ. The CDR3 DNA reads as TGTGCCAGCAGCTTACGCGGCGGAGGGACTGAAGCTTTCTTT. Translation gives CASSLRGGGTEAFF.